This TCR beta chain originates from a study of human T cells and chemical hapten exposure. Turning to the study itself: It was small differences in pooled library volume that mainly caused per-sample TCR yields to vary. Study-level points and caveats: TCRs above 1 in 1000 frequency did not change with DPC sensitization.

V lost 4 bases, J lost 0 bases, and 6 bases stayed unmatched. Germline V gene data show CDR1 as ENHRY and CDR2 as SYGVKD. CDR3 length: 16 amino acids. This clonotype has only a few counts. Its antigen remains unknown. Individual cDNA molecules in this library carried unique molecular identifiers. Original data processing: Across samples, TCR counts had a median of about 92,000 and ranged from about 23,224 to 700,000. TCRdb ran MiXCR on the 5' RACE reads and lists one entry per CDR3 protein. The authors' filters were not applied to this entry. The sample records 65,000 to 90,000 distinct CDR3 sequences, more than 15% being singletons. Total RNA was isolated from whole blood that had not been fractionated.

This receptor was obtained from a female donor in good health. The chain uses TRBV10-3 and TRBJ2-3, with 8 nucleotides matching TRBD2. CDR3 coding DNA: TGTGCCATCAGTGGGGAGCGGGAGAGAAGCACAGATACGCAGTATTTT. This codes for CAISGERERSTDTQYF.